The present T cell receptor beta chain was sequenced within a study of T-cell memory formation after mild COVID-19. Looking at the study overall: Clustering of TCRs was largely donor specific.

TCRdb re-called the 5' RACE reads through MiXCR, storing one row per CDR3 protein. In the table there are about 190,000 distinct CDR3 sequences, about a sixth of which are singletons. To note about this clonotype: Its specificity is not known.

Regarding the study as a whole: Researchers could not confirm that second-wave clones peaking on day 37 targeted SARS-CoV-2. Clones contracting across day 15 to 85 had a balanced CD4/CD8 profile; later expanding clones leaned CD4+.

The CDR3 totals 15 residues. Germline V gives CDR1 SGHTA, CDR2 FQGNSA. V dropped 4 bases and J dropped 7; count of bases not matched to a gene: 10. This receptor was obtained from an adult woman who had mild COVID-19 (a few samples of this study predate the infection). Cell type and time point are not known. The V call is TRBV7-2, the J call TRBJ2-1; 7 nucleotides agree with TRBD2. The source material was PBMCs or a T cell subset sorted from them (not recorded which). The CDR3 region is CASSSKRGRENEQFF. The CDR3 bases are TGTGCCAGCAGCTCCAAGCGGGGCCGGGAGAATGAGCAGTTCTTC.